This TCR beta chain comes out of a study of blood T cell repertoires in COVID-19. Of note for this clone: This sample includes further DNA sequences coding for the same CDR3.

As handled by the study authors: Reference gene primer amplification in the assay estimated nucleated cell counts. Produced via immunoSEQ multiplex PCR; TCRdb's table is partial and in-frame only. D and trimming were read from the DNA, whereas the V and J calls and clone size are those reported in that table. Of around 94,000 clones in the sample, 75% to 95% were seen once. Germline CDR1 is SQVTM and CDR2 is ANQGSEA. The CDR3 extends over 12 amino acids. Trimming shortened V by 4 bases and J by 3 bases, and 6 bases separated the two germline ends. The sequenced material came from peripheral blood. The J gene is TRBJ1-4, the V gene TRBV29-1; D remains unclear. The TCR comes from a man aged 18 to 35 with acute or convalescent COVID-19. CDR3 amino acids: CSVAQSNEKLFF. CDR3 sequence (DNA): TGCAGCGTTGCCCAGTCTAATGAAAAACTGTTTTTT. Complete variable domain (other parts from reference TRBV29-1 and TRBJ1-4): SAVISQKPSRDICQRGTSLTIQCQVDSQVTMMFWYRQQPGQSLTLIATANQGSEATYESGFVIDKFPISRPNLTFSTLTVSNMSPEDSSIYLCSVAQSNEKLFFGSGTQLSVL.